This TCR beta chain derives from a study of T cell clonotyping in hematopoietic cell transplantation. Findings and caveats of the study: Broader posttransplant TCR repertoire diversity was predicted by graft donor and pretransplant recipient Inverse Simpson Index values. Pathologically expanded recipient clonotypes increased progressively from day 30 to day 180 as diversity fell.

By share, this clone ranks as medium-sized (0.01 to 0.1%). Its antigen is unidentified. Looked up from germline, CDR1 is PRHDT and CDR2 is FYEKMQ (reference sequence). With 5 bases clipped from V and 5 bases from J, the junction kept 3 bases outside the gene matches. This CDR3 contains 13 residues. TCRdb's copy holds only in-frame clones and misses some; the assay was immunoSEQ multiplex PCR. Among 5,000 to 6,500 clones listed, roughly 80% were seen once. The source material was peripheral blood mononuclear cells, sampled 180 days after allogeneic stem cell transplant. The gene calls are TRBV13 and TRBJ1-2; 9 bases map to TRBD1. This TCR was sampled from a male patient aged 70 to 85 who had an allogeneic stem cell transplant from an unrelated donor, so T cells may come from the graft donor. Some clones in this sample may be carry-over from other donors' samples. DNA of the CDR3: TGTGCCAGCAGCCAACAGGGGGCATATGGCTACACCTTC. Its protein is CASSQQGAYGYTF.